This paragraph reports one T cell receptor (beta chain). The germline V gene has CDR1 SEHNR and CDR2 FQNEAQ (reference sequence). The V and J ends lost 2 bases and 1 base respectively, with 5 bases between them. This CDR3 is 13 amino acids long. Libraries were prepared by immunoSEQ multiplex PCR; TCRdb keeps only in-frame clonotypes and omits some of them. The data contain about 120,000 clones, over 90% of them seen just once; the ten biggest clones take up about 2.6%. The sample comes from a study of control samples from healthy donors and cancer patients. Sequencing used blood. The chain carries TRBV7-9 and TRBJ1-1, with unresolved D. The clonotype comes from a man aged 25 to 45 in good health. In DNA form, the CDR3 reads TGTGCCAGCAGCTTATCAGGGAACACTGAAGCTTTCTTT. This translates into CASSLSGNTEAFF.